The table lists the clone carrying this T cell receptor beta chain with a few counts. Libraries were prepared by immunoSEQ multiplex PCR; TCRdb keeps only in-frame clonotypes and omits some of them. The table includes 230,000 or so clones, 65% to 90% detected once. These data are taken from a study of blood T cell repertoires in COVID-19. The ends lost 6 bases at V and 3 bases at J; junction bases unmatched: 6. The length of the CDR3 is 14 residues. Looked up from germline, CDR1 is SGHTA and CDR2 is FQGNSA. V is TRBV7-2 and J is TRBJ2-7; 9 bases match TRBD2. Sample: peripheral blood. The clonotype originates from a human donor in a cohort sampled during active COVID-19. CDR3 DNA: TGTGCCAGCAGTCCGAGCGGGAGGATCTACGAGCAGTACTTC. It specifies CASSPSGRIYEQYF.